This T cell receptor (beta chain) was recorded in a study of identical twins. Overall study findings and caveats: Fewer insertions characterized abundant cord blood beta clonotypes, whereas memory repertoires showed none.

Comment on this clonotype: The antigen is not known.

Each CDR3 protein gets one entry after TCRdb re-called the 5' RACE reads with MiXCR. The table lists around 220,000 distinct CDR3 sequences, more than 12% of them singletons. Trimming stripped 10 bases from V and 0 bases from J, with 10 bases between. This CDR3 region has 13 residues. CDR1 MNHNY and CDR2 SVGAGI come from the germline V gene (reference sequence). The TCR comes from a woman aged 18-35 years in good health. The sequenced sample was memory (CD45RO+) T cells sorted from blood. The J gene is TRBJ2-1, the V gene TRBV6-6; D might be TRBD1 (6 bases). The CDR3 DNA reads TGTGCCACTACACAGGGCTCCTACAATGAGCAGTTCTTC. This encodes CATTQGSYNEQFF.